This paragraph reports one TCR beta chain. Antigen specificity is unknown. Scientists ran DNA taken from cultured CD4+ T cells through the Oncomine TCR Beta short-read assay for sequencing. Genomic DNA was isolated from cultured CD4+ T cells. TCRdb fed the PCR reads into MiXCR, producing one record per CDR3 protein. Of about 13,000 distinct CDR3 sequences in the sample, approximately 52% are singletons; the top ten hold roughly 15%. This entry belongs to a study of vaccination and CD4 T cells after COVID-19. Study at large: Controls used CEFX viral epitopes (positive), HIV-1 Nef peptides (negative), or no peptide.

Germline V lookup: CDR1 MDHEN, CDR2 SYDVKM. With 4 bases removed from V and 5 bases from J, the gap between germline ends came to 11 bases. The CDR3 consists of 13 residues. Treatment meaning: roughly ten-day PBMC culture with coronavirus spike peptide pools or control peptides (ViraFEST assay). At days 3 and 7, half the medium was exchanged for fresh IL-2 medium. This chain links TRBV28 with TRBJ2-5; D uncertain. The sequencing input was CD4+ T cells from blood, cultured in vitro. The sequence was collected from a human donor who had recovered from COVID-19. Written as DNA, the CDR3 is TGTGCCAGCAGTTCCGGGCCCACGGAGACCCAGTACTTC. Translating gives CASSSGPTETQYF.